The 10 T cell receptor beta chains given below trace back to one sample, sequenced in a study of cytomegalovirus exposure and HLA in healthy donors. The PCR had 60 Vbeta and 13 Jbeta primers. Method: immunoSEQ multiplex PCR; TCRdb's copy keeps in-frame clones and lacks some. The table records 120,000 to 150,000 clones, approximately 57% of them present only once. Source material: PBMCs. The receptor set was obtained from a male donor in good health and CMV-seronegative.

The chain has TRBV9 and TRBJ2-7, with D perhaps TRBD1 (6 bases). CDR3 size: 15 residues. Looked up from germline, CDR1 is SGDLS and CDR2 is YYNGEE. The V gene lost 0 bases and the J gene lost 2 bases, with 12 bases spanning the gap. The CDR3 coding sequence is TGTGCCAGCAGCGTAGGGACGGGGACAACCTACGAGCAGTACTTC. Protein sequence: CASSVGTGTTYEQYF.

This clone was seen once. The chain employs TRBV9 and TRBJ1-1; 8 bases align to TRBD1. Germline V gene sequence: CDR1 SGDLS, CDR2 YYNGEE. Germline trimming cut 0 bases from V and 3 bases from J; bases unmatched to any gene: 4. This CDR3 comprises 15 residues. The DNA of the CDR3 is TGTGCCAGCAGCGTAGCCGGGACAGGATACACTGAAGCTTTCTTT. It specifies CASSVAGTGYTEAFF.

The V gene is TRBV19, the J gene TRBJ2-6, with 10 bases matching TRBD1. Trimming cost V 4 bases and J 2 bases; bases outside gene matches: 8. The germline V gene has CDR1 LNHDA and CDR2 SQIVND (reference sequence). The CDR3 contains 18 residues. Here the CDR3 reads CASSRETGGGAGANVLTF. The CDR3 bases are TGTGCCAGTAGTAGGGAGACAGGGGGCGGAGCTGGGGCCAACGTCCTGACTTTC. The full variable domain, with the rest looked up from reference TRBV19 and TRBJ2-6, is DGGITQSPKYLFRKEGQNVTLSCEQNLNHDAMYWYRQDPGQGLRLIYYSQIVNDFQKGDIAEGYSVSREKKESFPLTVTSAQKNPTAFYLCASSRETGGGAGANVLTFGAGSRLTVL.

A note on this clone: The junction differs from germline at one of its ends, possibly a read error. In DNA, the CDR3 is TGTGCCAGCAGCCGAGGACAGGGCAACCAGCCCCAGCATTTT. This gives the protein CASSRGQGNQPQHF. V is TRBV6-5 and J is TRBJ1-5; the match to TRBD1 covers 8 bases. CDR1 MNHEY and CDR2 SVGAGI come from the germline V gene. The CDR3 totals 14 residues.

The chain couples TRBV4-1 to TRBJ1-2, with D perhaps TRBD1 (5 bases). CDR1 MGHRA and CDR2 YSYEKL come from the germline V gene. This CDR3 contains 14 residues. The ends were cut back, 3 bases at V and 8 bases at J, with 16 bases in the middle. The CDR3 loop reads CASSQEYSSGGYTF. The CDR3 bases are TGCGCCAGCAGCCAGGAATATTCTTCAGGGGGCTACACCTTC.

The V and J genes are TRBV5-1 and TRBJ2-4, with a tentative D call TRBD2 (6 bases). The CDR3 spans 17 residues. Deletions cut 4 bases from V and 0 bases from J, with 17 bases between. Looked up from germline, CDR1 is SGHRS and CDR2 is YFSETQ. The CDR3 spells CASSLEGQSLAKNIQYF. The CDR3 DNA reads TGCGCCAGCAGCCTGGAGGGGCAGTCACTAGCCAAAAACATTCAGTACTTC.

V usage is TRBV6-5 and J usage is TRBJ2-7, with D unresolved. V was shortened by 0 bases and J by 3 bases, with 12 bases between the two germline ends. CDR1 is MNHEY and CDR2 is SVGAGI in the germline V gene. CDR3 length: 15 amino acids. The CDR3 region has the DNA TGTGCCAGCAGTTACTCGAGAACGTCTAACTACGAGCAGTACTTC. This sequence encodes CASSYSRTSNYEQYF.

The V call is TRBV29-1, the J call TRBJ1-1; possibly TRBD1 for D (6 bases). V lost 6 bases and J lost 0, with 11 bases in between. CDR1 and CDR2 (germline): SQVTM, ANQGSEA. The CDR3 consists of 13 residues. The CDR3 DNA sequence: TGCAGCGTCAAAACAGGGTTGAACACTGAAGCTTTCTTT. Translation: CSVKTGLNTEAFF.

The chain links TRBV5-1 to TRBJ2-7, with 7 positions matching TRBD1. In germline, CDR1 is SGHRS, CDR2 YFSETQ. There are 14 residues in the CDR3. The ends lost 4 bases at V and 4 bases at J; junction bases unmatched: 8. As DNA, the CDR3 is TGCGCCAGCAGCACGGGACAGAACCCTTACGAGCAGTACTTC. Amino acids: CASSTGQNPYEQYF.

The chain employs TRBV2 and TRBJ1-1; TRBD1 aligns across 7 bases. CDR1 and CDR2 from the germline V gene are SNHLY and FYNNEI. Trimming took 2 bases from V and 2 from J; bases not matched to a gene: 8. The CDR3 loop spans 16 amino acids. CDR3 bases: TGTGCCAGCAGTGAATTTTCAGGGGGTGGTAACACTGAAGCTTTCTTT. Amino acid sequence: CASSEFSGGGNTEAFF.